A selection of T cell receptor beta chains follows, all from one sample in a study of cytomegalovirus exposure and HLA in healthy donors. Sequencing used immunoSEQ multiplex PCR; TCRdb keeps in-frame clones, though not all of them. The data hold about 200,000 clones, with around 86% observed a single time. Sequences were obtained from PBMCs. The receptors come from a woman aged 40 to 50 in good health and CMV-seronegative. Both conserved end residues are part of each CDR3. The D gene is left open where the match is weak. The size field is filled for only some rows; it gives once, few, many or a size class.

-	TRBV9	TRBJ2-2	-	CASSIIGGRSTGELFF	TGTGCCAGCAGCATTATCGGGGGGCGAAGCACCGGGGAGCTGTTTTTT
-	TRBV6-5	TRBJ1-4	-	CASSYSSPTNEKLFF	TGTGCCAGCAGTTATTCAAGCCCAACTAATGAAAAACTGTTTTTT
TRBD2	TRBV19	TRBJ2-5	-	CASSIGLAGRETQYF	TGTGCCAGTAGTATAGGACTAGCGGGACGGGAGACCCAGTACTTC
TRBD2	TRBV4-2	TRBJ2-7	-	CASSQGRTSGPLGYEQYF	TGTGCCAGCAGCCAAGGGAGGACTAGCGGGCCCCTTGGCTACGAGCAGTACTTC
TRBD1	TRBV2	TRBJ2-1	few	CASSRGLPPVNEQFF	TGTGCCAGCAGTAGGGGGCTTCCCCCCGTAAATGAGCAGTTCTTC
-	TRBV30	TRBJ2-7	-	CAWSVLGAGEQYF	TGTGCCTGGAGTGTACTGGGCGCGGGCGAGCAGTACTTC
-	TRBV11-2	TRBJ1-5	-	CALRGRANQPQHF	TGTGCCCTGCGGGGACGTGCGAATCAGCCCCAGCATTTT
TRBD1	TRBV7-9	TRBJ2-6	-	CSSSIGTVSGANVLTF	TGTTCCAGCAGCATCGGGACAGTCTCTGGGGCCAACGTCCTGACTTTC
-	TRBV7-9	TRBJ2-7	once	CSSSLVNPRDYEQYF	TGTTCCAGCAGCTTAGTCAATCCCAGGGACTACGAGCAGTACTTC
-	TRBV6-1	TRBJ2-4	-	CASSEFGTIGGIAKNIQYF	TGTGCCAGCAGTGAATTTGGCACAATAGGCGGGATAGCCAAAAACATTCAGTACTTC
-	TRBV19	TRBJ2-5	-	CASSIGQSQYF	TGTGCCAGTAGTATAGGGCAATCCCAGTACTTC
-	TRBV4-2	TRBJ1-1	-	CASSLETGPTEAFF	TGTGCCAGCAGCCTAGAGACAGGTCCCACTGAAGCTTTCTTT
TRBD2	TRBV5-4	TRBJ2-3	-	CASSFSGSTPDTQYF	TGTGCCAGCAGCTTCAGCGGGAGTACCCCAGATACGCAGTATTTT
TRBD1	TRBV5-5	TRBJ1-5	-	CASSSQGDQPQHF	TGTGCCAGCAGCTCCCAGGGGGATCAGCCCCAGCATTTT
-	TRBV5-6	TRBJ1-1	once	CASSLIFGGMNTEAFF	TGTGCCAGCAGCTTGATCTTCGGGGGGATGAACACTGAAGCTTTCTTT
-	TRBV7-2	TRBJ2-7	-	CASSLTQGYEQYF	TGTGCCAGCAGCCTTACACAGGGCTACGAGCAGTACTTC
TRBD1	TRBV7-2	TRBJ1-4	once	CASSSYRGRGEKLFF	TGTGCCAGCAGCTCCTACAGGGGGCGAGGTGAAAAACTGTTTTTT
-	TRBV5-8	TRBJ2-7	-	CASSWDIYYEQYF	TGTGCCAGCAGCTGGGACATATACTACGAGCAGTACTTC
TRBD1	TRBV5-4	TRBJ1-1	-	CASSLAQGARTEAFF	TGTGCCAGCAGCTTGGCGCAGGGGGCGCGTACTGAAGCTTTCTTT
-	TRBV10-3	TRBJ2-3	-	CAISGQARSTDTQYF	TGTGCCATCAGTGGACAGGCGAGAAGCACAGATACGCAGTATTTT
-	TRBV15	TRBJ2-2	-	CATSRGTTGAGELFF	TGTGCCACCAGCAGGGGAACCACGGGGGCCGGGGAGCTGTTTTTT
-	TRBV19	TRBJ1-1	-	CASSIAGYGTEAFF	TGTGCCAGTAGTATAGCGGGGTACGGCACTGAAGCTTTCTTT
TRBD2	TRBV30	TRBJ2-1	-	CAWTGTSPINEQFF	TGTGCCTGGACAGGGACTAGCCCGATAAATGAGCAGTTCTTC
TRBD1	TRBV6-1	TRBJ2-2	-	CASTRGYTGELFF	TGTGCCAGCACCAGGGGGTATACCGGGGAGCTGTTTTTT
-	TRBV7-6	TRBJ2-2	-	CASSSGRGDTGELFF	TGTGCCAGCAGCTCCGGGAGAGGGGACACCGGGGAGCTGTTTTTT
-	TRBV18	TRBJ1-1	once	CASSPPLLNTEAFF	TGTGCCAGCTCCCCCCCCCTCCTTAACACTGAAGCTTTCTTT
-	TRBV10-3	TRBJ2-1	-	CAISELDNEQFF	TGTGCCATCAGTGAGTTAGACAATGAGCAGTTCTTC
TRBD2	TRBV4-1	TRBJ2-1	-	CASSQDVASGMYNEQFF	TGCGCCAGCAGCCAAGATGTGGCTAGCGGGATGTACAATGAGCAGTTCTTC
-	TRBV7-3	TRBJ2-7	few	CASSLHDRRRLGHEQYF	TGTGCCAGCAGCTTACATGATAGACGCCGACTCGGCCACGAGCAGTACTTC
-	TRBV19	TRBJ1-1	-	CASSLSGGVNTEAFF	TGTGCCAGTAGTTTAAGCGGAGGGGTGAACACTGAAGCTTTCTTT
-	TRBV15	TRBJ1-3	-	CATSRDRVAGNTIYF	TGTGCCACCAGCAGAGACAGGGTGGCTGGAAACACCATATATTTT
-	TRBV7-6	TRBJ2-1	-	CASSLVEVGTNEQFF	TGTGCCAGCAGCTTAGTAGAGGTCGGAACCAATGAGCAGTTCTTC
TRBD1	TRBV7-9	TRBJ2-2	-	CASSLQGAGELFF	TGTGCCAGCAGCTTACAGGGGGCCGGGGAGCTGTTTTTT
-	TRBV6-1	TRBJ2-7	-	CASRDGNRYEQYF	TGTGCCAGCAGGGACGGGAACCGATACGAGCAGTACTTC
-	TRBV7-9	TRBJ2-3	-	CASSFGGGLTDTQYF	TGTGCCAGCAGCTTTGGAGGGGGCTTGACAGATACGCAGTATTTT
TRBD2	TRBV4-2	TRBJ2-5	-	CASSQDFASSGYQETQYF	TGTGCCAGCAGCCAAGATTTTGCGTCTAGCGGGTACCAAGAGACCCAGTACTTC
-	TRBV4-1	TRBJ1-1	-	CASSTLRGRYTEAFF	TGCGCCAGCAGCACACTCAGGGGTAGGTACACTGAAGCTTTCTTT
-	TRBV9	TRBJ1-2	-	CASSVRSPWLFGYTF	TGTGCCAGCAGCGTTAGGAGCCCGTGGCTGTTTGGCTACACCTTC
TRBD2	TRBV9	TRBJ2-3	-	CASSVAFTSESTDTQYF	TGTGCCAGCAGCGTAGCTTTCACTAGCGAAAGCACAGATACGCAGTATTTT
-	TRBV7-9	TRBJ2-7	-	CASSLKAIGAYEQYF	TGTGCCAGCAGCTTAAAGGCCATAGGAGCCTACGAGCAGTACTTC
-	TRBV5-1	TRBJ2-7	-	CASSYDGLVSYEQYF	TGCGCCAGCAGCTATGACGGGTTAGTCTCCTACGAGCAGTACTTC
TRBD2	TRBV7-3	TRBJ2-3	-	CASSSTGTSGPTDTQYF	TGTGCCAGCAGCTCGACCGGGACTAGCGGGCCCACAGATACGCAGTATTTT
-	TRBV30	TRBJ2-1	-	CAWSPFRGRTYNEQFF	TGTGCCTGGAGTCCATTCAGGGGACGGACCTACAATGAGCAGTTCTTC
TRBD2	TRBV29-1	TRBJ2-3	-	CSVVRREDRTDTQYF	TGCAGCGTTGTTCGGCGGGAGGACCGCACAGATACGCAGTATTTT
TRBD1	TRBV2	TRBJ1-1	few	CASSDGTEGIVEAFF	TGTGCCAGCAGTGATGGGACAGAAGGCATAGTAGAAGCTTTCTTT
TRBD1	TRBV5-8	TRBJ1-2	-	CASSRTGTYYGYTF	TGTGCCAGCAGCAGGACAGGGACCTACTATGGCTACACCTTC